This entry concerns a single TCR beta chain. The treatment was: around 19 received Ad26.COV2.S at low or high dose, single or two shots; roughly 5 received placebo; per-sample allocation not given. It was on day 63 after the first vaccine or placebo injection that samples were taken. This specimen belongs to a study of Ad26.COV2.S vaccination and SARS-CoV-2 variants. Study at large: Intramuscular Ad26.COV2.S doses were given once or twice, 56 days apart.

Data came from immunoSEQ multiplex PCR; TCRdb stores just in-frame clones and leaves some out. Seen here are around 400,000 clones, about 80% observed once, and the top ten hold roughly 7.4%. Sequenced material: peripheral blood, taken in a trial of Ad26.COV2.S vaccine versus placebo. This TCR was recovered from a person aged 18-60 years who received the Ad26.COV2.S COVID-19 vaccine or a placebo.

In DNA form, the CDR3 reads TGTGCCAGCAGCCCATCCGGGACTAGTAAGGTCGGGGAGCTGTTTTTT. This codes for CASSPSGTSKVGELFF. V is TRBV7-3 and J is TRBJ2-2; TRBD2 agrees at 8 bases. Germline values: CDR1 SGHTA, CDR2 FQGTGA. The V and J ends lost 5 bases and 7 bases, in that order; junction bases with no gene match: 12. The CDR3 totals 16 residues.